The sequence of this TCR beta chain was determined in a study of CD8 T cells in Susac syndrome. Study results and limitations: In its TCR sequencing and HLA analysis, the study acknowledged that the number of individuals was relatively small.

For this clonotype: Its target is not known.

The CDR3 spans 16 residues. After removal of 4 bases from V and 2 bases from J, the junction contained 8 bases not matched to a gene. Germline loops: CDR1 MNHNS, CDR2 SASEGT. Blood CD8+ and CD4+ T cells underwent high-throughput TCR beta sequencing. Purification of the CD8+ and CD4+ T cells relied on negative isolation, and TEMRA cells underwent FACS enrichment. The RNA, about 0.45 to 1 ug, was put through reverse transcription using random hexamers. A multiplex approach, immunoSEQ multiplex PCR, amplified TCR beta CDR3 across 54 Vbeta and 13 Jbeta. TCRdb independently ran MiXCR on the immunoSEQ multiplex PCR reads; one entry per CDR3 protein. The table records approximately 120,000 distinct CDR3 sequences, around nine tenths of them present only once.

The sequenced sample consisted of CD8+ T cells from PBMCs. The receptor was derived from a human donor with multiple sclerosis. The V call is TRBV6-1, the J call TRBJ1-5, with 7 bases lining up with TRBD1. CDR3 in DNA: TGTGCCAGCAGTGCGACAGGGTTTAAGGGCAATCAGCCCCAGCATTTT. This translates into CASSATGFKGNQPQHF.